The rows below give T cell receptor beta chains drawn from one sample of a study of shared clonotypes between healthy human individuals. Method: immunoSEQ multiplex PCR; TCRdb's copy keeps in-frame clones and lacks some. The sample shows millions of clones, about 94% of them seen only once. Sequences were obtained from naive CD8+ T cells sorted from blood. The receptors were gathered from a man in his late teens or twenties in good health. The CDR3 runs from the conserved cysteine through the conserved F or W. A D gene is named only where the DNA matches it firmly. A clone size is listed for some rows: how often the clone was seen (once, few, many), or a class if it is expanded.

J gene: TRBJ1-2; V gene: TRBV7-9; clone size: .; D gene: TRBD1; CDR3 protein: CASSSGGAYGYTF; CDR3 DNA: TGTGCCAGCAGCTCAGGGGGCGCTTATGGCTACACCTTC
J gene: TRBJ2-5; V gene: TRBV4-3; clone size: .; D gene: TRBD2; CDR3 protein: CASSREGGSGETQYF; CDR3 DNA: TGCGCCAGCAGCCGGGAGGGAGGTAGTGGAGAGACCCAGTACTTC
J gene: TRBJ1-1; V gene: TRBV13; clone size: .; D gene: TRBD1; CDR3 protein: CASSSRTGGYEAFF; CDR3 DNA: TGTGCCAGCAGCTCTCGGACAGGGGGCTACGAAGCTTTCTTT
J gene: TRBJ1-5; V gene: TRBV7-9; clone size: .; D gene: .; CDR3 protein: CASSTTNQPQHF; CDR3 DNA: TGTGCCAGCAGTACCACCAATCAGCCCCAGCATTTT
J gene: TRBJ2-3; V gene: TRBV6-5; clone size: .; D gene: .; CDR3 protein: CASSQDGGTDTQYF; CDR3 DNA: TGTGCCAGCAGCCAAGACGGGGGCACAGATACGCAGTATTTT
J gene: TRBJ1-5; V gene: TRBV10-3; clone size: .; D gene: .; CDR3 protein: CAISEGAMGNQPQHF; CDR3 DNA: TGTGCCATCAGTGAGGGGGCGATGGGCAATCAGCCCCAGCATTTT
J gene: TRBJ1-1; V gene: TRBV28; clone size: .; D gene: .; CDR3 protein: CASRLDSLNTEAFF; CDR3 DNA: TGTGCCAGCAGACTGGACAGCCTCAACACTGAAGCTTTCTTT
J gene: TRBJ1-1; V gene: TRBV28; clone size: .; D gene: .; CDR3 protein: CASSSLVRGYTEAFF; CDR3 DNA: TGTGCCAGCAGTTCCCTGGTACGGGGGTACACTGAAGCTTTCTTT
J gene: TRBJ2-7; V gene: TRBV9; clone size: .; D gene: .; CDR3 protein: CASSVDEVGVYEQYF; CDR3 DNA: TGTGCCAGCAGCGTAGATGAGGTTGGGGTCTACGAGCAGTACTTC
J gene: TRBJ2-1; V gene: TRBV6-5; clone size: .; D gene: .; CDR3 protein: CASSYSGGEQFF; CDR3 DNA: TGTGCCAGCAGTTACTCAGGGGGTGAGCAGTTCTTC
J gene: TRBJ1-1; V gene: TRBV9; clone size: .; D gene: .; CDR3 protein: CASSPSTGVLDTEAFF; CDR3 DNA: TGTGCCAGCAGCCCCTCCACTGGGGTTCTTGACACTGAAGCTTTCTTT
J gene: TRBJ2-7; V gene: TRBV10-3; clone size: .; D gene: TRBD1; CDR3 protein: CAIRDNPNRGEQYF; CDR3 DNA: TGTGCCATCAGGGACAACCCCAACAGGGGCGAGCAGTACTTC
J gene: TRBJ2-2; V gene: TRBV21-1; clone size: few; D gene: .; CDR3 protein: CASSNRSTSGRDTGELFF; CDR3 DNA: TGTGCCAGCAGCAATCGCTCTACTAGCGGCAGGGACACCGGGGAGCTGTTTTTT
J gene: TRBJ2-7; V gene: TRBV7-9; clone size: .; D gene: .; CDR3 protein: CASSLGIGEDEQYF; CDR3 DNA: TGTGCCAGCAGCTTAGGAATAGGAGAGGACGAGCAGTACTTC
J gene: TRBJ1-1; V gene: TRBV7-9; clone size: .; D gene: TRBD1; CDR3 protein: CASSGTGMLNTEAFF; CDR3 DNA: TGTGCCAGCAGCGGGACAGGGATGCTGAACACTGAAGCTTTCTTT
J gene: TRBJ2-1; V gene: TRBV12-5; clone size: .; D gene: .; CDR3 protein: CAITRQNYNEQFF; CDR3 DNA: TGTGCTATCACCCGGCAGAACTACAATGAGCAGTTCTTC
J gene: TRBJ1-2; V gene: TRBV14; clone size: .; D gene: .; CDR3 protein: CASSQGRTNYGYTF; CDR3 DNA: TGTGCCAGCAGCCAAGGAAGAACTAACTATGGCTACACCTTC
J gene: TRBJ2-3; V gene: TRBV6-5; clone size: .; D gene: .; CDR3 protein: CASSPVPRPQDTQYF; CDR3 DNA: TGTGCCAGCAGTCCCGTACCCCGCCCCCAGGATACGCAGTATTTT
J gene: TRBJ2-1; V gene: TRBV9; clone size: .; D gene: .; CDR3 protein: CASSVGGGPYNEQFF; CDR3 DNA: TGTGCCAGCAGCGTCGGGGGAGGTCCCTACAATGAGCAGTTCTTC
J gene: TRBJ2-7; V gene: TRBV5-5; clone size: once; D gene: TRBD1; CDR3 protein: CASTTHQTRDRSYEQYF; CDR3 DNA: TGTGCCAGCACCACACACCAGACTCGGGACAGGTCCTACGAGCAGTACTTC
J gene: TRBJ2-1; V gene: TRBV2; clone size: .; D gene: TRBD2; CDR3 protein: CASSGAGVLYNEQFF; CDR3 DNA: TGTGCCAGCAGTGGGGCGGGAGTATTGTACAATGAGCAGTTCTTC
J gene: TRBJ2-1; V gene: TRBV19; clone size: .; D gene: .; CDR3 protein: CASSKLAVAGNEQFF; CDR3 DNA: TGTGCCAGTAGTAAGTTAGCGGTGGCGGGCAATGAGCAGTTCTTC
J gene: TRBJ2-3; V gene: TRBV7-9; clone size: .; D gene: .; CDR3 protein: CASSENDVRDTQYF; CDR3 DNA: TGTGCCAGCAGCGAAAATGATGTCCGGGATACGCAGTATTTT
J gene: TRBJ1-6; V gene: TRBV7-8; clone size: .; D gene: .; CDR3 protein: CASSLVGGPGDSPLHF; CDR3 DNA: TGTGCCAGCAGCTTAGTCGGAGGCCCCGGGGATTCACCCCTCCACTTT
J gene: TRBJ2-2; V gene: TRBV7-9; clone size: .; D gene: .; CDR3 protein: CASSLSGTDTGELFF; CDR3 DNA: TGTGCCAGCAGCTTATCCGGGACCGACACCGGGGAGCTGTTTTTT
J gene: TRBJ1-1; V gene: TRBV4-1; clone size: .; D gene: .; CDR3 protein: CASSQQGTTEAFF; CDR3 DNA: TGCGCCAGCAGCCAGCAGGGTACAACTGAAGCTTTCTTT
J gene: TRBJ2-2; V gene: TRBV11-2; clone size: .; D gene: .; CDR3 protein: CASSLLEPTAGELFF; CDR3 DNA: TGTGCCAGCAGCTTACTTGAACCCACCGCCGGGGAGCTGTTTTTT
J gene: TRBJ2-4; V gene: TRBV2; clone size: .; D gene: .; CDR3 protein: CASSPQGEGKNIQYF; CDR3 DNA: TGTGCCAGCAGCCCACAGGGGGAGGGCAAAAACATTCAGTACTTC
J gene: TRBJ2-7; V gene: TRBV7-9; clone size: .; D gene: .; CDR3 protein: CASSLSEQPEQYF; CDR3 DNA: TGTGCCAGCAGCTTATCTGAACAACCCGAGCAGTACTTC
J gene: TRBJ2-1; V gene: TRBV5-1; clone size: .; D gene: .; CDR3 protein: CASSSSTLLNEQFF; CDR3 DNA: TGCGCCAGCAGCTCGAGTACCCTGCTCAATGAGCAGTTCTTC
J gene: TRBJ2-7; V gene: TRBV28; clone size: .; D gene: TRBD1; CDR3 protein: CASSSRSGTGLSYEQYF; CDR3 DNA: TGTGCCAGCAGTTCCCGCTCCGGGACAGGGCTCTCCTACGAGCAGTACTTC
J gene: TRBJ2-5; V gene: TRBV6-5; clone size: .; D gene: .; CDR3 protein: CACEGQETQYF; CDR3 DNA: TGTGCCTGTGAGGGCCAAGAGACCCAGTACTTC
J gene: TRBJ2-5; V gene: TRBV19; clone size: .; D gene: TRBD2; CDR3 protein: CASRDRLAGEETQYF; CDR3 DNA: TGTGCCAGTAGGGATAGACTAGCGGGAGAAGAGACCCAGTACTTC
J gene: TRBJ2-2; V gene: TRBV19; clone size: few; D gene: .; CDR3 protein: CASSRLVGIAGELFF; CDR3 DNA: TGTGCCAGTAGTCGGCTAGTGGGCATAGCCGGGGAGCTGTTTTTT
J gene: TRBJ2-7; V gene: TRBV30; clone size: .; D gene: TRBD2; CDR3 protein: CAWNINLSGGKHEQYF; CDR3 DNA: TGTGCCTGGAATATCAACCTTAGCGGGGGGAAACACGAGCAGTACTTC
J gene: TRBJ2-3; V gene: TRBV21-1; clone size: .; D gene: .; CDR3 protein: CASSKGHEGKICGWSTDTQYF; CDR3 DNA: TGTGCCAGCAGCAAAGGACACGAGGGAAAGATTTGTGGCTGGAGCACAGATACGCAGTATTTT
J gene: TRBJ2-5; V gene: TRBV2; clone size: .; D gene: .; CDR3 protein: CASSEGPEETQYF; CDR3 DNA: TGTGCCAGCAGTGAAGGTCCAGAAGAGACCCAGTACTTC
J gene: TRBJ1-2; V gene: TRBV7-9; clone size: .; D gene: .; CDR3 protein: CASSLVKDGYTF; CDR3 DNA: TGTGCCAGCAGCTTAGTCAAAGATGGCTACACCTTC
J gene: TRBJ2-7; V gene: TRBV7-9; clone size: .; D gene: .; CDR3 protein: CASSLAIQGLDEQYF; CDR3 DNA: TGTGCCAGCAGCTTAGCGATCCAGGGCCTTGACGAGCAGTACTTC
J gene: TRBJ1-2; V gene: TRBV7-9; clone size: .; D gene: .; CDR3 protein: CASSLAEWPYGYTF; CDR3 DNA: TGTGCCAGCAGCTTAGCGGAGTGGCCCTATGGCTACACCTTC
J gene: TRBJ2-5; V gene: TRBV4-1; clone size: .; D gene: .; CDR3 protein: CASSQGRATEETQYF; CDR3 DNA: TGCGCCAGCAGCCAAGGTCGGGCCACTGAGGAGACCCAGTACTTC